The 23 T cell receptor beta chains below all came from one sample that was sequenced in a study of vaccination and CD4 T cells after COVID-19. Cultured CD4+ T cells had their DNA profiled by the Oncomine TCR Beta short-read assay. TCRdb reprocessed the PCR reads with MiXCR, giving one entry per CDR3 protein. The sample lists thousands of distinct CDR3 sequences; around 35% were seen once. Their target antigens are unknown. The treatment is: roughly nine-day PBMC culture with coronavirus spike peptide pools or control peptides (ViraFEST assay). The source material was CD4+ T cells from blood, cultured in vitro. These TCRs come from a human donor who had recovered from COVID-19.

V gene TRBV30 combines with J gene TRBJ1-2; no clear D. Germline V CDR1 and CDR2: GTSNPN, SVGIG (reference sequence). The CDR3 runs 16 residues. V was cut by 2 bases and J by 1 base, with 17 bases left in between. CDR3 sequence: CAWSPPKPAFNYGYTF. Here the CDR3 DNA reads TGTGCCTGGAGTCCTCCGAAGCCAGCATTTAACTATGGCTACACCTTC. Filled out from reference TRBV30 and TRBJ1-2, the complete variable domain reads SQTIHQWPATLVQPVGSPLSLECTVEGTSNPNLYWYRQAAGRGLQLLFYSVGIGQISSEVPQNLSASRPQDRQFILSSKKLLLSDSGFYLCAWSPPKPAFNYGYTFGSGTRLTVV.

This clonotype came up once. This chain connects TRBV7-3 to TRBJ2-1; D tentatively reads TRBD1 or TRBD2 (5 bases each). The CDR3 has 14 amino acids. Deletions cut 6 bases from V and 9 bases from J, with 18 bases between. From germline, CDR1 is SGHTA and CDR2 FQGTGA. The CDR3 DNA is TGTGCCAGCAGTCCCGCCGGGGCCGGGATTGAGCAGTTCTTC. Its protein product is CASSPAGAGIEQFF.

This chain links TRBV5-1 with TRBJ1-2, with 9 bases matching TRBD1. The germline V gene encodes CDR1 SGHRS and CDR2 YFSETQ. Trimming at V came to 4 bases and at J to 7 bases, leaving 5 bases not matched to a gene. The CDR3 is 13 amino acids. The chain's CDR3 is CASSDTGGRGYTF. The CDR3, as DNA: TGCGCCAGCAGCGACACAGGGGGCCGTGGCTACACCTTC. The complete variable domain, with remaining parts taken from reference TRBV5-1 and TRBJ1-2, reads KAGVTQTPRYLIKTRGQQVTLSCSPISGHRSVSWYQQTPGQGLQFLFEYFSETQRNKGNFPGRFSGRQFSNSRSEMNVSTLELGDSALYLCASSDTGGRGYTFGSGTRLTVV.

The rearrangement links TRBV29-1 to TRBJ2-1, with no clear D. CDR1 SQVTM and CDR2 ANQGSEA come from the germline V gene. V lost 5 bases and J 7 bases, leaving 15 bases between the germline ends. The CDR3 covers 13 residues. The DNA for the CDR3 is TGCAGCGTTCGAGACGCCCTTCGGAATGAGCAGTTCTTC. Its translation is CSVRDALRNEQFF.

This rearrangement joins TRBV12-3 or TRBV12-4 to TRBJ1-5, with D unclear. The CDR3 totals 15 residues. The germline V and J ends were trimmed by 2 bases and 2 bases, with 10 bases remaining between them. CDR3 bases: TGTGCCAGCAGTTTAACCGAATGGGGCAATCAGCCCCAGCATTTT. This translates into CASSLTEWGNQPQHF.

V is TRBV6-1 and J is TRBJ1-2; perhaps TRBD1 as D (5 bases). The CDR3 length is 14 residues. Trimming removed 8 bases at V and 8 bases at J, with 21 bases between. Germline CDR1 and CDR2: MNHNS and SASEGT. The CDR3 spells CASGEDRGAKGYTF. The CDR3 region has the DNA TGTGCCAGCGGCGAGGACCGAGGGGCGAAGGGCTACACCTTC.

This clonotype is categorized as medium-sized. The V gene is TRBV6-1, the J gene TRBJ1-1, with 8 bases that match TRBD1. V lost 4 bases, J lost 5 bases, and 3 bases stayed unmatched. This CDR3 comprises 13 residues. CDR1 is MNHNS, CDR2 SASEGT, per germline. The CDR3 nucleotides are TGTGCCAGCAGTGGGCAGGGGGCTACTGAAGCTTTCTTT. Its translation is CASSGQGATEAFF.

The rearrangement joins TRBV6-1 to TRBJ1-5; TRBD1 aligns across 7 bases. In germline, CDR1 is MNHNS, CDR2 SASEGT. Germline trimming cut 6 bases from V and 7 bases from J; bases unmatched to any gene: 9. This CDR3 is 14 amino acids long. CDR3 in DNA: TGTGCCAGCAGCCGCGGGGCAGGGGGACAGCCCCAGCATTTT. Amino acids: CASSRGAGGQPQHF.

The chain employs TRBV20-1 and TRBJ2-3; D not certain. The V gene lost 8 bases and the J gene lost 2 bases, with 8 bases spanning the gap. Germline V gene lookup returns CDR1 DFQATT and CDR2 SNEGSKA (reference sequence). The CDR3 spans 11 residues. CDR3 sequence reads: CSPQVTDTQYF. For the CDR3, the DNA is TGCAGTCCGCAGGTCACAGATACGCAGTATTTT.

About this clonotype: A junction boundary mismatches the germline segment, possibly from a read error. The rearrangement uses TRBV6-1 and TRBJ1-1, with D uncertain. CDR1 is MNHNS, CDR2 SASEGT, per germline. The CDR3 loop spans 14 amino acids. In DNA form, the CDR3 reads TGTACCAGCACCCAGGCCGGGGAGTATTCTCAAGCTTTCTTT. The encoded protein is CTSTQAGEYSQAFF.

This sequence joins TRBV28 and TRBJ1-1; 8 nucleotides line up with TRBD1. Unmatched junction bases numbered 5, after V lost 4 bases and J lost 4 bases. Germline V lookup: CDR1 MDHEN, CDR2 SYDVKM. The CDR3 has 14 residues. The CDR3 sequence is CASSSYDRGTEAFF. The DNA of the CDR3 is TGTGCCAGCAGTTCCTACGACAGGGGCACTGAAGCTTTCTTT.

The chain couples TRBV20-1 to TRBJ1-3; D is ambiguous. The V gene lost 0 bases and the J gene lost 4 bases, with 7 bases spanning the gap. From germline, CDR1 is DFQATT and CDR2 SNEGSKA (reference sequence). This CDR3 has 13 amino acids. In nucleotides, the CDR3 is TGCAGTGCTAGAGATCAAGGGGGAAACACCATATATTTT. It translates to CSARDQGGNTIYF.

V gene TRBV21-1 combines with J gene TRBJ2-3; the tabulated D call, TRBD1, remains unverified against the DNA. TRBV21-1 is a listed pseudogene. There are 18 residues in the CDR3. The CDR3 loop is CASSIGAVLLASTDTQYF. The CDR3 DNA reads TGTGCCAGCAGCATTGGGGCGGTGTTACTCGCTAGCACAGATACGCAGTATTTT.

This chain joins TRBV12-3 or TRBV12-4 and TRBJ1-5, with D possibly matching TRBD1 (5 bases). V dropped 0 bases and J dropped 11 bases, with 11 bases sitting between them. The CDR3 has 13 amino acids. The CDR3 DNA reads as TGTGCCAGCAGTTTAGCCCGACAGATGTCCCAGCATTTT. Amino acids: CASSLARQMSQHF.

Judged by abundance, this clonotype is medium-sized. CDR3 loop: CASSFQGASGHEQFF. CDR3 coding DNA: TGTGCCAGCAGCTTCCAGGGGGCGTCAGGTCATGAGCAGTTCTTC. The V call is TRBV7-2, the J call TRBJ2-1, with 8 bases lining up with TRBD1. The CDR3 has 15 residues. Germline lookup yields CDR1 SGHTA and CDR2 FQGNSA. J was trimmed by 8 bases and V by 3 bases; bases with no gene match: 9.

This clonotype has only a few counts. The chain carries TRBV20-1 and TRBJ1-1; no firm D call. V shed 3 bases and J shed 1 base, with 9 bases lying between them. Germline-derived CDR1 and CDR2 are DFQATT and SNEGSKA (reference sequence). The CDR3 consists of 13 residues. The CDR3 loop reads CSASTVTNTEAFF. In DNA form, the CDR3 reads TGCAGTGCTAGTACCGTTACGAACACTGAAGCTTTCTTT.

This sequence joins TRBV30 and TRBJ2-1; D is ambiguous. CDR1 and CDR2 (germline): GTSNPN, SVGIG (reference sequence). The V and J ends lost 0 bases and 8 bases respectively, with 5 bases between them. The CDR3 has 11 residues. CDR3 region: CAWSVLDEQFF. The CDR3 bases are TGTGCCTGGAGTGTATTGGATGAGCAGTTCTTC.

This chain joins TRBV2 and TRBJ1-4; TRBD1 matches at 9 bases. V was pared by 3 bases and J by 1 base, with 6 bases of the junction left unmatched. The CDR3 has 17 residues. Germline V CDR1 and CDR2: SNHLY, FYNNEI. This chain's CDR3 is CASSDTGQGITNEKLFF. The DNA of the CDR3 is TGTGCCAGCAGTGATACGGGACAGGGAATAACTAATGAAAAACTGTTTTTT.

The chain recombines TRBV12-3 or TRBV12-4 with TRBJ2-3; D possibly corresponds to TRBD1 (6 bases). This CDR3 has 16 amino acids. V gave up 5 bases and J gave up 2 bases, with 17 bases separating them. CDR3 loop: CASSRGNWVYTDTQYF. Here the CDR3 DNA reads TGTGCCAGCAGTAGGGGGAATTGGGTTTACACAGATACGCAGTATTTT.

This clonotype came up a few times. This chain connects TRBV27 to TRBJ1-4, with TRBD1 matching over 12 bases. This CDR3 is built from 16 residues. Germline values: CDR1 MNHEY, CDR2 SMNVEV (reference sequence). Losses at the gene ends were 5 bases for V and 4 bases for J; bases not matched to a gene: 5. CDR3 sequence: CASSAGQGAVNEKLFF. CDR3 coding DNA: TGTGCCAGCAGTGCGGGACAGGGGGCAGTTAATGAAAAACTGTTTTTT.

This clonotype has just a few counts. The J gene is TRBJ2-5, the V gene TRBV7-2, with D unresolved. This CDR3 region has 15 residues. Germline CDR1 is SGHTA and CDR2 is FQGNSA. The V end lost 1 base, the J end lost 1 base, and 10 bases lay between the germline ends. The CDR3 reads CASSLDGNFQETQYF. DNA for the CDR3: TGTGCCAGCAGCTTAGACGGTAACTTCCAAGAGACCCAGTACTTC.

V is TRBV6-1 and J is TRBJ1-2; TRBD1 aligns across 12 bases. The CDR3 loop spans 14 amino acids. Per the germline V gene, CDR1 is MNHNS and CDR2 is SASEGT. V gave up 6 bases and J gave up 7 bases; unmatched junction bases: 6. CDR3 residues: CASRPTGQGAGYTF. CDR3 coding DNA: TGTGCCAGCAGACCAACGGGACAGGGGGCTGGCTACACCTTC.

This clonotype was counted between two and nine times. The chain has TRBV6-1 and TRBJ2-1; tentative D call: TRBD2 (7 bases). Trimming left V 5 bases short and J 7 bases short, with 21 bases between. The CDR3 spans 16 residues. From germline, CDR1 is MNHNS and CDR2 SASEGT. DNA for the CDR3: TGTGCCAGCAGTCACCTGTGGGGGGGCTCGGGGAATGAGCAGTTCTTC. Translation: CASSHLWGGSGNEQFF.